These 5 T cell receptor beta chains came from one sample sequenced in a study of T cells in Graves' hyperthyroidism and ophthalmopathy. RNA transcripts yielded amplified TCR beta CDR3 regions. During a first-round RT-PCR of the TCR CDR3, the HTBI primer set was used. One entry per CDR3 protein results from TCRdb running MiXCR on the multiplex PCR reads. This table has about 560,000 distinct CDR3 sequences, roughly 46% appearing once. The sequenced material came from peripheral blood or thyroid tissue (not recorded which). These receptors all come from a woman between 18 and 30 years old with Graves' hyperthyroidism.

This clonotype occurred many times. The chain employs TRBV29-1 and TRBJ1-1; D not resolved. Germline CDR1 is SQVTM and CDR2 is ANQGSEA. This CDR3 is 13 amino acids long. Trimming pared 7 bases from V and 5 bases from J, leaving 17 bases between. In DNA form, the CDR3 reads TGCAGCGCCACCCTCTATCGAAGGACTGAAGCTTTCTTT. It encodes CSATLYRRTEAFF.

CDR3 region: CASSETGLVEAFF. DNA for the CDR3: TGTGCCAGCAGCGAGACAGGGCTGGTGGAAGCTTTCTTT. The rearrangement joins TRBV7-9 to TRBJ1-1, with 7 nucleotides matching TRBD1. Losses at the gene ends were 5 bases for V and 8 bases for J; bases not matched to a gene: 8. This CDR3 region has 13 residues. Germline assignment: CDR1 SEHNR and CDR2 FQNEAQ (reference sequence). The variable domain in full, completed from reference TRBV7-9 and TRBJ1-1, reads DTGVSQNPRHKITKRGQNVTFRCDPISEHNRLYWYRQTLGQGPEFLTYFQNEAQLEKSRLLSDRFSAERPKGSFSTLEIQRTEQGDSAMYLCASSETGLVEAFFGQGTRLTVV.

J is TRBJ2-2 and V is TRBV7-2; 8 bases match TRBD1. V lost 8 bases, J lost 6 bases, and 5 bases stayed unmatched. Germline V gene lookup returns CDR1 SGHTA and CDR2 FQGNSA. This CDR3 has 13 amino acids. The CDR3 reads CASGGQGSGELFF. CDR3 DNA: TGTGCCAGCGGCGGACAGGGATCCGGGGAGCTGTTTTTT.

This clonotype was picked up a small number of times. This sequence joins TRBV2 and TRBJ1-1, with 7 bases matching TRBD1. The length of the CDR3 is 14 residues. CDR1 and CDR2 (germline): SNHLY, FYNNEI. The trim removed 7 bases at V and 5 bases at J, leaving 10 bases unmatched. The CDR3 sequence: CASNEGAQRTEAFF. DNA of the CDR3: TGTGCCAGCAACGAGGGGGCGCAGAGAACTGAAGCTTTCTTT. The entire variable domain, with the rest obtained from reference TRBV2 and TRBJ1-1, is as follows: EPEVTQTPSHQVTQMGQEVILRCVPISNHLYFYWYRQILGQKVEFLVSFYNNEISEKSEIFDDQFSVERPDGSNFTLKIRSTKLEDSAMYFCASNEGAQRTEAFFGQGTRLTVV.

This clonotype has at least ten counts. This chain joins TRBV2 and TRBJ2-5; TRBD1 might be the D (7 bases). There are 14 residues in the CDR3. CDR1 is SNHLY, CDR2 FYNNEI, per germline. V lost 6 bases to trimming and J lost 1 base, with 12 bases between them. The CDR3 DNA reads TGTGCCAGCAGAGGAGGGGGCTTCCAAGAGACCCAGTACTTC. This encodes CASRGGGFQETQYF.